Each of the 24 T cell receptor beta chains below was sequenced from the same sample in a study of Tregs in tolerant kidney transplant recipients. Assay used: immunoSEQ multiplex PCR; TCRdb lists only in-frame clones, some missing. The sample has about 30,000 clones, and its top ten clones hold 7.6%. The sequencing here drew on CD8+ T cells from blood, taken before the transplant. All receptors derive from a human donor who received a combined kidney and bone marrow transplant.

Of note for this clone: With the read ending 3 residues before the CDR3 end, the germline J gene is used to fill in that end. The J gene is TRBJ1-1, the V gene TRBV2; 7 bases line up with TRBD1. Germline-derived CDR1 and CDR2 are SNHLY and FYNNEI. The CDR3 is made up of 16 amino acids. V shed 6 bases and J 1 base; nucleotides not matched to a gene: 11. The sequenced part of the CDR3 DNA is TGTGCCAGCAGGGTGGGACAGTGGTCCCGGAACACTGAA. Translation gives CASRVGQWSRNTE. The entire CDR3 reads CASRVGQWSRNTEAFF. Drawing the rest from reference TRBV2 and TRBJ1-1, the complete variable domain is EPEVTQTPSHQVTQMGQEVILRCVPISNHLYFYWYRQILGQKVEFLVSFYNNEISEKSEIFDDQFSVERPDGSNFTLKIRSTKLEDSAMYFCASRVGQWSRNTEAFFGQGTRLTVV.

A word on this clone: The read ends 3 residues before the CDR3 terminus; that terminus is restored from the germline J gene. V and J are TRBV11-2 and TRBJ2-3; 10 nucleotides align to TRBD2. The CDR3 length is 15 residues. Germline V CDR1 and CDR2: SGHAT, FQNNGV. This CDR3 reads CASSYRDSGGPSQYF. The DNA read from the CDR3 is TGTGCCAGCAGCTATCGAGATAGCGGGGGGCCGTCG.

Notes on this clone: The read falls 3 residues short of the CDR3 end, and the missing part is taken from the germline J gene. The J gene is TRBJ1-1, the V gene TRBV2, with a possible D match to TRBD1 (5 bases). V lost 5 bases, J lost 0 bases, and 7 bases lay in between. CDR3 length: 13 residues. Germline V CDR1 and CDR2: SNHLY, FYNNEI. CDR3 in amino acids: CASSPGMNTEAFF. CDR3 DNA, as far as it was read: TGTGCCAGCAGTCCAGGGATGAACACTGAA.

A word on this clone: From the germline J gene comes the end of the CDR3, since the read stops 3 residues before it. This chain uses TRBV6-2 or TRBV6-3 with TRBJ2-2, with 9 bases matching TRBD1. J gave up 0 bases and V 4 bases, and 0 bases lay outside the gene matches. CDR3 size: 15 residues. Looked up from germline, CDR1 is MNHEY and CDR2 is SVGEGT. The DNA read from the CDR3 is TGTGCCAGCAGTTGGACAGGGGCGAACACCGGGGAG. Translated, it gives CASSWTGANTGE. The full CDR3 sequence reads CASSWTGANTGELFF.

Regarding this clone: Sequence at one end of the junction differs from germline and may be a read error. The read stops 3 residues short of the end of the CDR3; the missing end is completed from the germline J gene. This chain connects TRBV18 to TRBJ1-1; TRBD1 matches 7 bases. Germline loops: CDR1 KGHSH, CDR2 LQKENI. The CDR3 runs 14 residues. Partial CDR3 DNA: TGTGCCAGCACACCCAGGGGGTCAAACACTGAA. Translation gives CASTPRGSNTE. Given in full, the CDR3 is CASTPRGSNTEAFF.

To note about this clone: The missing CDR3 end, 3 residues past where the read stops, is filled in from the germline J gene. The chain links TRBV7-8 to TRBJ1-6; D may be TRBD1 (6 bases). The CDR3 covers 15 residues. V shed 4 bases and J shed 8 bases, with 15 bases lying between them. Germline CDR1 reads SGHVS; CDR2 reads FQNEAQ. The CDR3 DNA, read in part, is TGTGCCAGCAGCTCCTACAGGGTATCGGATTCACCC. Protein product: CASSSYRVSDSP. The whole CDR3 sequence reads CASSSYRVSDSPLHF. The whole variable domain, filled in from reference TRBV7-8 and TRBJ1-6, reads GAGVSQSPRYKVAKRGQDVALRCDPISGHVSLFWYQQALGQGPEFLTYFQNEAQLDKSGLPSDRFFAERPEGSVSTLKIQRTQQEDSAVYLCASSSYRVSDSPLHFGNGTRLTVT.

Notes on this clone: The CDR3 end lies 3 residues beyond the end of the read and is filled in from the germline J gene. The chain combines TRBV5-6 with TRBJ2-5; the match to TRBD1 covers 8 bases. V gave up 4 bases and J gave up 4 bases; unmatched junction bases: 6. The germline V gene has CDR1 SGHDT and CDR2 YYEEEE. CDR3 length: 14 residues. The sequenced part of the CDR3 DNA is TGTGCCAGCAGCACGTGGACAGGGACAGAGACC. It translates to CASSTWTGTET. The complete CDR3 protein is CASSTWTGTETQYF. The variable domain in full, completed from reference TRBV5-6 and TRBJ2-5, reads DAGVTQSPTHLIKTRGQQVTLRCSPKSGHDTVSWYQQALGQGPQFIFQYYEEEERQRGNFPDRFSGHQFPNYSSELNVNALLLGDSALYLCASSTWTGTETQYFGPGTRLLVL.

Regarding this clone: The read terminates 3 residues ahead of where the CDR3 ends, so the germline J gene completes it. J is TRBJ1-2 and V is TRBV29-1; 8 bases match TRBD1. The length of the CDR3 is 13 residues. V lost 7 bases and J lost 3; bases outside the gene matches: 7. The germline CDR1 and CDR2 sequences are SQVTM and ANQGSEA. This CDR3 is CSGSTGVDYGYTF. The DNA read from the CDR3 is TGCAGCGGATCGACAGGGGTGGACTATGGC.

Comment on this clone: Read sequence stops 3 residues before the CDR3 end, and the germline J gene provides the missing end. The chain is built from TRBV5-1 and TRBJ1-1; 7 bases are shared with TRBD1. Germline V gene data show CDR1 as SGHRS and CDR2 as YFSETQ. The CDR3 spans 14 residues. V lost 3 bases, J lost 2 bases, and 4 bases stayed unmatched. The covered CDR3 bases are TGCGCCAGCAGCTCCAGGGGGGTTAACACTGAA. This gives the protein CASSSRGVNTE. In full, the CDR3 is CASSSRGVNTEAFF.

Concerning this clone: The CDR3 end is not reached by the read, which stops 3 residues before it; the germline J gene fills it in. The genes are TRBV7-8 and TRBJ2-3; D is possibly TRBD1 (5 bases). Trimming removed 2 bases at V and 0 bases at J, with 12 bases between. Looked up from germline, CDR1 is SGHVS and CDR2 is FQNEAQ. CDR3 length: 16 amino acids. The CDR3 loop reads CASSLIGQSSTDTQYF. CDR3 DNA, as far as it was read: TGTGCCAGCAGCTTAATAGGACAATCTAGCACAGATACG.

Concerning this clone: The DNA ends 3 residues before the CDR3 does, and the rest of the CDR3 is filled in from the germline J gene. The gene calls are TRBV19 and TRBJ1-4; TRBD1 matches 7 bases. The CDR3 spans 16 residues. In germline, CDR1 is LNHDA, CDR2 SQIVND (reference sequence). Losses at the gene ends were 7 bases for V and 0 bases for J; bases not matched to a gene: 8. Partial CDR3 DNA: TGTGCCAGTATTAGTGGGACAGACGCAACTAATGAAAAA. It specifies CASISGTDATNEK. In full, the CDR3 reads CASISGTDATNEKLFF.

In the case of this clone: The CDR3 end lies 3 residues beyond the end of the read and is filled in from the germline J gene. The J gene is TRBJ1-1, the V gene TRBV19, with D possibly matching TRBD1 (5 bases). The CDR3 runs to 11 residues. Trimming removed 6 bases from V and 7 bases from J, with 9 bases in between. The germline V gene has CDR1 LNHDA and CDR2 SQIVND (reference sequence). The CDR3 is CASSPGLEAFF. The sequenced part of the CDR3 DNA is TGTGCCAGTAGCCCGGGACTTGAA.

Turning to this clone: The read is 3 residues too short to cover the CDR3 end, so that end is filled in from the germline J gene. The chain has TRBV30 and TRBJ2-1, with D perhaps matching TRBD1 (6 bases). CDR3 length: 14 residues. Germline lookup yields CDR1 GTSNPN and CDR2 SVGIG (reference sequence). Trimming removed 0 bases from V and 4 bases from J, with 10 bases in between. CDR3 bases read: TGTGCCTGGAGTGTGGGGGCCCTTTACAATGAG. Translated: CAWSVGALYNE. The whole CDR3 region reads CAWSVGALYNEQFF. The full variable domain, in which reference TRBV30 and TRBJ2-1 provide the parts outside the CDR3, is SQTIHQWPATLVQPVGSPLSLECTVEGTSNPNLYWYRQAAGRGLQLLFYSVGIGQISSEVPQNLSASRPQDRQFILSSKKLLLSDSGFYLCAWSVGALYNEQFFGPGTRLTVL.

To note about this clone: The read finishes 3 residues shy of the CDR3 end, and the germline J gene is used to complete it. The rearrangement uses TRBV7-2 and TRBJ2-7; TRBD1 matches at 9 bases. The CDR3 is 15 amino acids. V shed 5 bases, J shed 3 bases, and the junction held 8 bases outside the gene matches. Germline V CDR1 and CDR2: SGHTA, FQGNSA. The CDR3 DNA, read in part, is TGTGCCAGCAGCCAAGTGGGGACAGGGAACTACGAG. As protein: CASSQVGTGNYE. The entire CDR3 is CASSQVGTGNYEQYF.

As concerns this clone: The read ends 3 residues shy of where the CDR3 ends; the end is completed using the germline J gene. J is TRBJ1-5 and V is TRBV19; D is possibly TRBD1 (6 bases). Germline lookup yields CDR1 LNHDA and CDR2 SQIVND (reference sequence). V dropped 5 bases and J dropped 4 bases, with 15 bases sitting between them. The CDR3 has 15 amino acids. CDR3 amino acids: CASSETGPWNQPQHF. The DNA read from the CDR3 is TGTGCCAGTAGTGAGACAGGTCCGTGGAATCAGCCC.

On this clone: The read is 3 residues too short to cover the CDR3 end, so that end is filled in from the germline J gene. V usage is TRBV18 and J usage is TRBJ2-1; 12 bases agree with TRBD2. V lost 0 bases to trimming and J lost 5 bases; unmatched junction nucleotides: 2. This CDR3 region has 16 residues. Germline-derived CDR1 and CDR2 are KGHSH and LQKENI. Partial CDR3 DNA: TGTGCCAGCTCACCACCGAGACTAGCGGGGGACAATGAG. Encoded protein: CASSPPRLAGDNE. The entire CDR3 protein reads CASSPPRLAGDNEQFF.

A remark on this clone: The read is 3 residues too short to cover the CDR3 end, so that end is filled in from the germline J gene. The chain carries TRBV19 and TRBJ2-5; 8 nucleotides agree with TRBD1. J lost 5 bases, V lost 3 bases, and 14 bases had no gene match. The length of the CDR3 is 17 residues. The germline V gene encodes CDR1 LNHDA and CDR2 SQIVND (reference sequence). The CDR3 DNA, read in part, is TGTGCCAGTAGTATCCATCCTCGACAGGGGTTGGGGGAGACC. It is translated as CASSIHPRQGLGET. The CDR3 in full is CASSIHPRQGLGETQYF.

Turning to this clone: The read terminates 3 residues ahead of where the CDR3 ends, so the germline J gene completes it. The gene calls are TRBV5-1 and TRBJ1-1; 9 nucleotides match TRBD1. V lost 4 bases, J lost 5 bases, and 6 bases stayed unmatched. Germline CDR1 reads SGHRS; CDR2 reads YFSETQ. This CDR3 spans 14 amino acids. This CDR3 reads CASSPTGGPTEAFF. CDR3 bases read: TGCGCCAGCAGCCCGACAGGGGGTCCGACTGAA.

Worth noting for this clone: Read coverage stops 3 residues before the CDR3 terminus; the germline J gene supplies the remainder. J is TRBJ1-1 and V is TRBV6-1, with D hard to call. The CDR3 runs to 14 residues. Germline V gene sequence: CDR1 MNHNS, CDR2 SASEGT. The V gene lost 1 base and the J gene lost 5 bases, with 11 bases spanning the gap. CDR3 DNA (partial): TGTGCCAGCAGTGAAGACCCCGGCGGGACTGAA. As protein: CASSEDPGGTE. The CDR3 in full is CASSEDPGGTEAFF.

On this clone: The read is 3 residues too short to cover the CDR3 end, so that end is filled in from the germline J gene. The chain is built from TRBV29-1 and TRBJ2-2; 7 nucleotides agree with TRBD1. The CDR3 loop spans 12 amino acids. With V trimmed by 5 bases and J by 6 bases, 3 bases remained unmatched. Germline V gene sequence: CDR1 SQVTM, CDR2 ANQGSEA. CDR3: CSVLRGPGELFF. CDR3 bases read: TGCAGCGTTCTTAGGGGGCCCGGGGAG.

The part of the CDR3 DNA that was read is TGTGCCAGCAGAGGACTAGCGGGGGGCAATGAG. This translates into CASRGLAGGNE. The entire CDR3 reads CASRGLAGGNEQFF. The chain employs TRBV7-2 and TRBJ2-1, with 14 nucleotides matching TRBD2. The CDR3 goes on 3 residues after the read ends, and that part is filled in from the germline J gene. This CDR3 is built from 14 residues. The J segment lost 6 bases and the V segment lost 6 bases, leaving 1 base of the junction unmatched. Germline values: CDR1 SGHTA, CDR2 FQGNSA.

Points on this clone: The read terminates 3 residues ahead of where the CDR3 ends, so the germline J gene completes it. The chain combines TRBV7-9 with TRBJ2-1; 9 bases align to TRBD2. Unmatched junction bases numbered 5, after V lost 1 base and J lost 7 bases. From germline, CDR1 is SEHNR and CDR2 FQNEAQ (reference sequence). This CDR3 is 15 amino acids long. The DNA read from the CDR3 is TGTGCCAGCAGCTTAGTCGCGGGAGGGCCTAATGAG. Encoded protein: CASSLVAGGPNE. The whole CDR3 protein is CASSLVAGGPNEQFF.

Incomplete CDR3 DNA: TGTGCCAGCAGCTACTCCGAAAACTTAGACACTGAA. Amino acids: CASSYSENLDTE. The entire CDR3 protein is CASSYSENLDTEAFF. The chain carries TRBV7-8 and TRBJ1-1; no clear D. The missing CDR3 end, 3 residues past where the read stops, is filled in from the germline J gene. The CDR3 spans 15 residues. The germline V gene has CDR1 SGHVS and CDR2 FQNEAQ. V gave up 4 bases and J gave up 3 bases, with 15 bases separating them.

As regards this clone: The CDR3 goes on 3 residues after the read ends, and that part is filled in from the germline J gene. The rearrangement uses TRBV19 and TRBJ1-2; possibly TRBD1 for D (5 bases). The CDR3 contains 15 residues. The ends were cut back, 9 bases at V and 0 bases at J, with 17 bases in the middle. Looked up from germline, CDR1 is LNHDA and CDR2 is SQIVND (reference sequence). The CDR3 bases that were read are TGTGCCAGCTACCCGGGGGACGGGACTAACTATGGC. Amino acids: CASYPGDGTNYG. The full-length CDR3 reads as CASYPGDGTNYGYTF.